Listed below are T cell receptor beta chains from one sample, sequenced in a study of blood T cell repertoires in COVID-19. Clones were sequenced by immunoSEQ multiplex PCR, and TCRdb holds only the in-frame ones, with some missing. This table holds around 620,000 clones, approximately 90% found once. The sequenced material came from peripheral blood. These receptors were obtained from a woman under 30 with acute or convalescent COVID-19. CDR3s include the opening cysteine and the closing phenylalanine or tryptophan. Fields, in order: V gene, J gene, D gene, clone size, CDR3 protein, CDR3 DNA. D genes are given only for firm matches. Some rows mark clone size as missing; the rest say once, few, many or name a class of expanded clone.

TRBV30	TRBJ1-5	NA	NA	CAWSGGDSNQPQHF	TGTGCCTGGAGTGGGGGGGACAGCAATCAGCCCCAGCATTTT
TRBV19	TRBJ2-7	TRBD2	NA	CASSPGGSYEQYF	TGTGCCAGTAGTCCGGGAGGGAGCTACGAGCAGTACTTC
TRBV6-2/TRBV6-3	TRBJ1-5	NA	NA	CASSYRRGWQPQHF	TGTGCCAGCAGTTACCGTCGGGGATGGCAGCCCCAGCATTTT
TRBV19	TRBJ1-6	TRBD1	NA	CASSRAQQGSYNSPLHF	TGTGCCAGTAGTAGGGCTCAACAGGGGTCCTATAATTCACCCCTCCACTTT
TRBV7-9	TRBJ2-3	NA	NA	CASSLGRPDTQYF	TGTGCCAGCAGCTTGGGCAGGCCAGATACGCAGTATTTT
TRBV3-1/TRBV3-2	TRBJ2-5	NA	NA	CASSHSRGGGETQYF	TGTGCCAGCAGCCACAGTAGGGGGGGCGGAGAGACCCAGTACTTC
TRBV18	TRBJ2-1	NA	NA	CASSPHSGGEQFF	TGTGCCAGCTCACCACACTCCGGGGGTGAGCAGTTCTTC
TRBV5-6	TRBJ2-2	NA	few	CASTHLRLNTGELFF	TGTGCCAGCACTCATTTGAGATTAAACACCGGGGAGCTGTTTTTT
TRBV6-1	TRBJ2-3	NA	NA	CASSEVLVEETDTQYF	TGTGCCAGCAGTGAAGTCCTAGTCGAGGAGACAGATACGCAGTATTTT
TRBV4-3	TRBJ1-2	TRBD1	NA	CASSQGTGAGYGYTF	TGCGCCAGCAGCCAAGGTACAGGGGCGGGTTATGGCTACACCTTC
TRBV2	TRBJ2-5	TRBD1	NA	CASSEDGRGQVYF	TGTGCCAGCAGTGAAGACGGTCGGGGACAGGTTTACTTC
TRBV9	TRBJ2-7	TRBD1	NA	CASSVGTGSHEQYF	TGTGCCAGCAGCGTCGGGACAGGGTCCCACGAGCAGTACTTC
TRBV6-5	TRBJ1-5	TRBD1	NA	CASHRGGSNQPQHF	TGTGCCAGTCACAGGGGTGGGAGCAATCAGCCCCAGCATTTT
TRBV6-5	TRBJ1-1	NA	NA	CASSSEGVTEAFF	TGTGCCAGCAGTTCCGAGGGGGTGACTGAAGCTTTCTTT
TRBV12-3/TRBV12-4	TRBJ1-2	NA	NA	CASSYSGQGPYTF	TGTGCCAGCAGTTACTCGGGACAAGGGCCCTACACCTTC
TRBV19	TRBJ1-1	NA	once	CASSMAVMNTEAFF	TGTGCCAGTAGTATGGCCGTCATGAACACTGAAGCTTTCTTT
TRBV6-4	TRBJ1-2	NA	NA	CASSRGGLAYGYTF	TGTGCCAGCAGTCGCGGGGGGTTAGCGTATGGCTACACCTTC
TRBV10-3	TRBJ1-1	TRBD1	NA	CAISESGQGNTEAFF	TGTGCCATCAGTGAGTCCGGACAGGGGAACACTGAAGCTTTCTTT
TRBV12-5	TRBJ1-1	TRBD1	NA	CASGSHRGAEAFF	TGTGCTAGTGGTTCCCACAGGGGGGCTGAAGCTTTCTTT
TRBV29-1	TRBJ1-1	NA	NA	CSEKGVKNTEAFF	TGCAGCGAAAAGGGGGTGAAGAACACTGAAGCTTTCTTT
TRBV6-1	TRBJ1-1	TRBD1	NA	CASSEDAGGPVGAFF	TGTGCCAGCAGTGAAGATGCAGGGGGCCCTGTGGGTGCTTTCTTT
TRBV29-1	TRBJ2-3	TRBD1	NA	CSVRGQGSTDTQYF	TGCAGCGTTCGCGGACAGGGGAGCACAGATACGCAGTATTTT
TRBV9	TRBJ1-1	NA	NA	CASSSGVTEAFF	TGTGCCAGCAGTTCAGGGGTCACTGAAGCTTTCTTT
TRBV9	TRBJ2-7	TRBD2	few	CASSPRLAGALYEQYF	TGTGCCAGCAGCCCTCGACTAGCGGGGGCCCTCTACGAGCAGTACTTC
TRBV5-1	TRBJ1-2	NA	NA	CASPVIGPHDGYTF	TGCGCCAGTCCTGTCATCGGTCCTCATGATGGCTACACCTTC
TRBV10-3	TRBJ1-2	NA	once	CATDGGVLYGYTF	TGTGCCACAGACGGGGGGGTCCTCTATGGCTACACCTTC
TRBV5-6	TRBJ2-7	NA	NA	CASSLGQSTEQYF	TGTGCCAGCAGCTTGGGGCAGTCGACAGAGCAGTACTTC
TRBV19	TRBJ2-3	NA	NA	CASSISRRDSGWGNDTQYF	TGTGCCAGTAGTATAAGCCGTCGGGACTCTGGATGGGGGAACGATACGCAGTATTTT
TRBV2	TRBJ1-2	NA	NA	CASAGGLGYGYTF	TGTGCCAGCGCCGGGGGGCTTGGCTATGGCTACACCTTC
TRBV18	TRBJ2-7	TRBD1	NA	CASSPRDRASYEQYF	TGTGCCAGCTCACCACGGGACAGGGCGTCCTACGAGCAGTACTTC
TRBV27	TRBJ2-3	NA	NA	CASSLLSTSTDTQYF	TGTGCCAGCAGTTTACTAAGTACTAGCACAGATACGCAGTATTTT
TRBV7-3	TRBJ2-2	TRBD1	NA	CASSDNRGTGELFF	TGTGCCAGCAGCGATAACAGGGGCACCGGGGAGCTGTTTTTT
TRBV5-5	TRBJ1-2	NA	once	CASSLTGGLRSNYGYTF	TGTGCCAGCAGCTTAACCGGTGGTCTGAGGTCTAACTATGGCTACACCTTC
TRBV24-1	TRBJ1-5	TRBD1	few	CATSDGDSWQPQHF	TGTGCCACCAGTGATGGGGACAGCTGGCAGCCCCAGCATTTT
TRBV30	TRBJ1-2	NA	NA	CAWSVRTAANYGYTF	TGTGCCTGGAGTGTAAGGACAGCAGCTAACTATGGCTACACCTTC
TRBV5-1	TRBJ2-2	TRBD1	NA	CASQGVANTGELFF	TGCGCCAGCCAGGGGGTAGCGAACACCGGGGAGCTGTTTTTT
TRBV19	TRBJ1-5	NA	NA	CASSIVEGSNQPQHF	TGTGCCAGTAGTATAGTTGAGGGCAGCAATCAGCCCCAGCATTTT
TRBV6-5	TRBJ2-7	NA	NA	CASGLRAYEQYF	TGTGCCAGCGGGCTCCGCGCGTACGAGCAGTACTTC
TRBV13	TRBJ1-4	TRBD1	once	CASNQGQNNEKLFF	TGTGCCAGCAACCAGGGACAGAATAATGAAAAACTGTTTTTT
TRBV12-3/TRBV12-4	TRBJ1-5	NA	NA	CASSTGSNQPQHF	TGTGCCAGCAGTACAGGGAGCAATCAGCCCCAGCATTTT
TRBV12-2	TRBJ2-1	NA	NA	CASRIRLAGAYNEQFF	TGTGCAAGTCGCATCCGACTAGCGGGGGCCTACAATGAGCAGTTCTTC
TRBV4-3	TRBJ2-1	TRBD2	NA	CASSQGILAGGNNEQFF	TGCGCCAGCAGCCAAGGGATACTAGCGGGGGGCAACAATGAGCAGTTCTTC
TRBV5-1	TRBJ1-2	NA	NA	CASSSVGLGYTF	TGCGCCAGCAGCTCTGTGGGGCTAGGCTACACCTTC
TRBV9	TRBJ2-2	NA	NA	CASSSNRRSNTGELFF	TGTGCCAGCAGCTCCAACCGGAGATCCAACACCGGGGAGCTGTTTTTT
TRBV18	TRBJ2-5	NA	NA	CASSPPYRETQYF	TGTGCCAGCTCACCACCTTACAGGGAGACCCAGTACTTC
TRBV4-1	TRBJ2-7	TRBD1	NA	CASSQVGRGNDEQYF	TGCGCCAGCAGCCAGGTGGGCAGGGGGAATGACGAGCAGTACTTC
TRBV5-1	TRBJ1-1	TRBD1	NA	CASSIPGQGEAFF	TGCGCCAGCAGCATACCAGGACAGGGTGAAGCTTTCTTT
TRBV4-2	TRBJ2-5	TRBD2	NA	CASSQGRAGGLQETQYF	TGTGCCAGCAGCCAAGGTCGTGCGGGGGGTTTACAAGAGACCCAGTACTTC
TRBV19	TRBJ1-2	NA	NA	CASSIMGLDGYTF	TGTGCCAGTAGTATCATGGGACTTGACGGCTACACCTTC
TRBV11-2	TRBJ1-4	NA	NA	CASSLDSLNEKLFF	TGTGCCAGCAGCTTGGACAGCCTAAATGAAAAACTGTTTTTT
TRBV7-9	TRBJ1-2	NA	NA	CASSFPQVYGYTF	TGTGCCAGCAGCTTTCCCCAGGTCTATGGCTACACCTTC
TRBV18	TRBJ2-5	TRBD2	NA	CASSRERGQETQYF	TGTGCCAGCTCACGGGAGCGGGGGCAAGAGACCCAGTACTTC